In its sample, the clone carrying this TCR beta chain was seen a few times. Trimming shortened V by 0 bases and J by 4 bases, and 15 bases separated the two germline ends. Germline CDR1 and CDR2: SGHTA and FQGNSA. This CDR3 is 16 amino acids long. This specimen comes from a study of blood T cells in healthy people across ages. Through a sample-barcoded 5' primer and a J-beta primer mix, a second PCR was run for roughly 7 to 11 cycles. TCRdb processed the 5' RACE reads anew with MiXCR; each CDR3 protein has one entry. In the table there are roughly 800,000 distinct CDR3 sequences, roughly 35% of which are singletons.

The clonotype comes from a man between 18 and 29 years old in good health. The rearrangement links TRBV7-2 to TRBJ1-2; a possible D gene is TRBD1 (5 bases). The sequenced sample was blood. The CDR3 region has the DNA TGTGCCAGCAGCTTAGCGGGCGCCAGGGAGGGCTATGGCTACACCTTC. Its translation is CASSLAGAREGYGYTF.